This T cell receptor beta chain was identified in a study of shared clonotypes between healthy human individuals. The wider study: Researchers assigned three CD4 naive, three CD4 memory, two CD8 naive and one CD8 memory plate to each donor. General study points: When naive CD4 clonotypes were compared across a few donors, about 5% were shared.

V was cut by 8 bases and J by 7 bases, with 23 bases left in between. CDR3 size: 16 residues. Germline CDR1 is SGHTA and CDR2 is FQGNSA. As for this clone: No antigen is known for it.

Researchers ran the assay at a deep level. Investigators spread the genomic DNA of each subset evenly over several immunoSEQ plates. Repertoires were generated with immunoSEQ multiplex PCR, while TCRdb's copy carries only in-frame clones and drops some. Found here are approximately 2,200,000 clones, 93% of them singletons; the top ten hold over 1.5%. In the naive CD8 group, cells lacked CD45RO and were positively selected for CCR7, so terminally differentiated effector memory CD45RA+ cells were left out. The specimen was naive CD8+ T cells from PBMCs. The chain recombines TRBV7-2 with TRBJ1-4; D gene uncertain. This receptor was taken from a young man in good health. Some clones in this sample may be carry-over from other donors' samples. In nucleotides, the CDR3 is TGTGCCAGCTCGACTGGGCCACAAAAGTTTCTTGAAAAACTGTTTTTT. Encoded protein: CASSTGPQKFLEKLFF.